This note documents a single T cell receptor (beta chain) sequence. The data originate from a study of control samples from healthy donors and cancer patients. CDR1 MNHEY and CDR2 SVGAGI come from the germline V gene. CDR3 length: 12 residues. V was cut by 6 bases and J by 6 bases, with 12 bases left in between. This table comes from immunoSEQ multiplex PCR, and its TCRdb copy is limited to in-frame clones, with some not included. The profile shows roughly 150,000 clones, approximately 91% of them singletons. The receptor's source is a man aged 25 to 40 in good health. Sequenced sample: blood. The gene calls are TRBV6-5 and TRBJ2-7; perhaps D is TRBD1 or TRBD2 (5 bases each). In DNA form, the CDR3 reads TGTGCCAGCAGCTCCGGGACCCGCGAGCAGTACTTC. It encodes CASSSGTREQYF.